Included here is one T cell receptor beta chain sequence, with context. Germline V lookup: CDR1 GTSNPN, CDR2 SVGIG (reference sequence). Trimming at V came to 2 bases and at J to 2 bases, leaving 5 bases not matched to a gene. The length of the CDR3 is 14 residues. The sample is drawn from a study of cytotoxic CD8 clonotypes in ibrutinib-treated CLL. Study-level background: Partial responders approximately 24, complete 2; some twelve progressed and around 15 stayed in remission by median roughly 6 years.

This table comes from immunoSEQ multiplex PCR, and its TCRdb copy is limited to in-frame clones, with some not included. This sample has hundreds of thousands of clones, with 60% to 80% found just once. Sequences were derived from PBMCs, sampled after 12 months of ibrutinib treatment. V usage is TRBV30 and J usage is TRBJ2-7, with 8 bases aligning to TRBD1. The sequence was obtained from a human donor with chronic lymphocytic leukemia. The CDR3 loop is CAWSKGQGPYEQYF. In DNA form, the CDR3 reads TGTGCCTGGAGTAAAGGACAGGGCCCCTACGAGCAGTACTTC.